This TCR beta chain is from a study of blood T cell repertoires in COVID-19. Study as a whole: PBMCs, B-cell-depleted T cells, or T cells provided the cDNA or gDNA that made up the material.

Clones were sequenced by immunoSEQ multiplex PCR, and TCRdb holds only the in-frame ones, with some missing. The repertoire holds some 290,000 clones, with about four fifths as singletons. The CDR3 is 17 amino acids. The germline V and J ends were trimmed by 0 bases and 9 bases, with 21 bases remaining between them. Germline CDR1 reads LGHNA; CDR2 reads YSLEER. The TCR sequence derives from a woman aged 55-69 years with active or convalescent COVID-19. Source material: peripheral blood. V usage is TRBV4-3 and J usage is TRBJ2-1, with D possibly being TRBD2 (7 bases). CDR3 amino acids: CASSQDRGGQAYLEQFF. For the CDR3, the DNA is TGCGCCAGCAGCCAAGATAGGGGGGGCCAGGCCTACCTTGAGCAGTTCTTC.